A single sample is the source of the 32 T cell receptor beta chains below, sequenced in a study of T cell responses to AZD1222 COVID-19 vaccine. TCRdb's table, derived via immunoSEQ multiplex PCR, lists solely in-frame clones and lacks some. The sample holds roughly 120,000 clones; roughly 88% are singletons and the top ten take over 3%. The input for sequencing was peripheral blood, taken on day 0 of AZD1222 vaccination. All receptors come from an adult in good health.

The chain recombines TRBV12-3 or TRBV12-4 with TRBJ2-4; tentatively, D is TRBD1 or TRBD2 (5 bases each). Deletions cut 7 bases from V and 9 bases from J, with 13 bases between. The CDR3 runs to 12 residues. The CDR3 loop is CASISSGGIQYF. For the CDR3, the DNA is TGTGCCAGCATCTCGTCTGGGGGCATTCAGTACTTC.

This clone was counted a single time. J is TRBJ2-7 and V is TRBV3-1 (or the pseudogene TRBV3-2); the D gene could be TRBD1 or TRBD2 (5 bases each). The CDR3 is made up of 15 amino acids. V shed 5 bases and J shed 2 bases, with 16 bases lying between them. CDR1 and CDR2 (germline): LGHDT, YNNKEL (reference sequence). The chain's CDR3 is CASSGTSRGAYEQYF. CDR3 DNA sequence: TGTGCCAGCAGCGGCACCTCTCGAGGGGCCTACGAGCAGTACTTC.

V is TRBV6-5 and J is TRBJ1-5; D is unclear. The V gene lost 6 bases and the J gene lost 4 bases, with 16 bases spanning the gap. Germline V CDR1 and CDR2: MNHEY, SVGAGI. This CDR3 spans 15 amino acids. CDR3 loop: CASRLNEEGNQPQHF. The CDR3 DNA reads as TGTGCCAGCAGGCTAAACGAGGAAGGGAATCAGCCCCAGCATTTT.

The V and J genes are TRBV5-1 and TRBJ1-4; 10 bases agree with TRBD1. CDR3 length: 14 residues. Unmatched junction bases numbered 5, after V lost 4 bases and J lost 8 bases. In germline, CDR1 is SGHRS, CDR2 YFSETQ. CDR3 sequence (DNA): TGCGCCAGCAGCGTCGGGACAGGGGAGGAAAAACTGTTTTTT. This codes for CASSVGTGEEKLFF.

The V call is TRBV19, the J call TRBJ1-1, with D tentatively TRBD1 (5 bases). CDR1 is LNHDA and CDR2 is SQIVND in the germline V gene (reference sequence). CDR3 size: 18 residues. V lost 3 bases to trimming and J lost 5 bases, with 25 bases between them. DNA for the CDR3: TGTGCCAGTAGTATTGGGATACCGTCAGGGAGGTACGAGACTGAAGCTTTCTTT. It specifies CASSIGIPSGRYETEAFF.

The chain uses TRBV7-7 and TRBJ2-3; 8 bases match TRBD2. Germline lookup yields CDR1 SSHAT and CDR2 FNYEAQ (reference sequence). The CDR3 length is 15 residues. With 3 bases clipped from V and 2 bases from J, the junction kept 4 bases outside the gene matches. Here the CDR3 reads CASSLSGGPTDTQYF. CDR3 DNA sequence: TGTGCCAGCAGCTTGTCGGGGGGGCCCACAGATACGCAGTATTTT.

The rearrangement uses TRBV5-4 and TRBJ2-3, with 7 nucleotides matching TRBD2. The CDR3 loop spans 15 amino acids. The V segment lost 0 bases and the J segment 6 bases; nucleotides outside the gene matches: 7. Germline CDR1 is SGHNT and CDR2 is YYREEE (reference sequence). Here the CDR3 reads CASSLGTSNSDTQYF. CDR3 sequence (DNA): TGTGCCAGCAGCTTGGGGACTAGTAATTCCGATACGCAGTATTTT.

This chain uses TRBV7-2 with TRBJ2-5, with TRBD2 matching over 13 bases. The CDR3 covers 18 residues. Germline V gives CDR1 SGHTA, CDR2 FQGNSA. V lost 8 bases, J lost 1 base, and 13 bases stayed unmatched. DNA of the CDR3: TGTGCCAGCCAAATCCCCGGACTAGCGGGGGCCCTCCAAGAGACCCAGTACTTC. It yields the protein CASQIPGLAGALQETQYF.

The chain is built from TRBV6-2 or TRBV6-3 and TRBJ1-2, with D perhaps matching TRBD1 (5 bases). Deletions cut 2 bases from V and 13 bases from J, with 14 bases between. CDR3 length equals 12 residues. Germline CDR1 is MNHEY and CDR2 is SVGEGT. Here the CDR3 DNA reads TGTGCCAGCAGTTACGTTAGCAGGGCCTTCACCTTC. Residues: CASSYVSRAFTF.

The rearrangement uses TRBV19 and TRBJ1-2; D unclear. CDR3 length: 13 amino acids. V was trimmed by 6 bases and J by 6 bases, leaving 14 bases between them. The germline V gene encodes CDR1 LNHDA and CDR2 SQIVND (reference sequence). The CDR3 DNA reads as TGTGCCAGTAGCCGAGACGAGGTAGATGGCTACACCTTC. As protein: CASSRDEVDGYTF.

Written as DNA, the CDR3 is TGTGCCAGCAGGGCTGATGTGAACACTGAAGCTTTCTTT. Its protein is CASRADVNTEAFF. V gene TRBV7-3 combines with J gene TRBJ1-1; D not resolved. V lost 6 bases and J 0 bases, leaving 8 bases between the germline ends. Germline CDR1 is SGHTA and CDR2 is FQGTGA. The CDR3 loop spans 13 amino acids.

The rearrangement uses TRBV27 and TRBJ1-2; D is unresolved. V was clipped by 2 bases and J by 1 base, with 11 bases between them. This CDR3 has 15 amino acids. The germline V gene has CDR1 MNHEY and CDR2 SMNVEV (reference sequence). The CDR3 DNA sequence: TGTGCCAGCAGTTTAAGGTCAGCGATTAACTATGGCTACACCTTC. It yields the protein CASSLRSAINYGYTF.

The chain employs TRBV12-3 or TRBV12-4 and TRBJ1-1; TRBD1 might be the D (6 bases). This CDR3 comprises 10 residues. V was clipped by 8 bases and J by 11 bases, with 12 bases between them. The CDR3 here is CASGQMRAFF. CDR3 nucleotides: TGTGCCAGCGGACAGATGCGGGCTTTCTTT.

V is TRBV5-6 and J is TRBJ2-3; no clear D. This CDR3 has 15 residues. CDR1 is SGHDT and CDR2 is YYEEEE in the germline V gene. Between the trimmed V and J ends, which lost 3 bases and 1 base, there was a span of 12 bases. CDR3 nucleotides: TGTGCCAGCAGCTACGGTGGTGGGGGCACAGATACGCAGTATTTT. Amino acid sequence: CASSYGGGGTDTQYF. The complete variable domain, with remaining parts taken from reference TRBV5-6 and TRBJ2-3, reads DAGVTQSPTHLIKTRGQQVTLRCSPKSGHDTVSWYQQALGQGPQFIFQYYEEEERQRGNFPDRFSGHQFPNYSSELNVNALLLGDSALYLCASSYGGGGTDTQYFGPGTRLTVL.

The rearrangement links TRBV7-8 to TRBJ1-1; D unclear. Per the germline V gene, CDR1 is SGHVS and CDR2 is FQNEAQ. There are 16 residues in the CDR3. Trimming removed 1 base at V and 3 bases at J, with 15 bases between. The CDR3, as DNA: TGTGCCAGCAGCTTAGGGGTTCTTCCGTTGGACACTGAAGCTTTCTTT. It is translated as CASSLGVLPLDTEAFF. Full variable domain (outside the CDR3, taken from reference TRBV7-8 and TRBJ1-1): GAGVSQSPRYKVAKRGQDVALRCDPISGHVSLFWYQQALGQGPEFLTYFQNEAQLDKSGLPSDRFFAERPEGSVSTLKIQRTQQEDSAVYLCASSLGVLPLDTEAFFGQGTRLTVV.

Turning to this clone: The sample carries other DNA sequences with the same CDR3. CDR3 region: CASSGHTDTQYF. As DNA, the CDR3 is TGTGCCAGCAGCGGTCACACAGATACGCAGTATTTT. The V gene is TRBV9, the J gene TRBJ2-3; D remains ambiguous. The CDR3 sequence is 12 residues long. Germline V gives CDR1 SGDLS, CDR2 YYNGEE. V was shortened by 3 bases and J by 2 bases, with 4 bases between the two germline ends.

This CDR3 is CSARLLNTIYF. For the CDR3, the DNA is TGCAGTGCTAGACTTTTAAACACCATATATTTT. The chain has TRBV20-1 and TRBJ1-3; no clear D. This CDR3 region has 11 residues. Trimming took off 2 bases at V and 6 bases at J, with 5 bases between the two ends. Germline V CDR1 and CDR2: DFQATT, SNEGSKA (reference sequence).

V usage is TRBV27 and J usage is TRBJ2-2; a possible D gene is TRBD2 (5 bases). Trimming took off 2 bases at V and 8 bases at J, with 12 bases between the two ends. The V gene's germline CDR1 is MNHEY and CDR2 SMNVEV (reference sequence). The CDR3 is made up of 14 amino acids. CDR3 sequence: CASSLNVVAGELFF. The CDR3 region has the DNA TGTGCCAGCAGTTTAAACGTGGTAGCGGGGGAGCTGTTTTTT.

The genes are TRBV2 and TRBJ2-5; 8 positions match TRBD2. CDR1 SNHLY and CDR2 FYNNEI come from the germline V gene. The CDR3 sequence is 16 residues long. V shed 5 bases and J 4 bases; nucleotides not matched to a gene: 12. This CDR3 reads CASSPYSGGARETQYF. CDR3 nucleotides: TGTGCCAGCAGTCCATATTCCGGGGGGGCTCGAGAGACCCAGTACTTC.

V gene TRBV14 combines with J gene TRBJ2-7; tentative D call: TRBD1 (6 bases). V shed 1 base and J shed 2 bases, with 12 bases lying between them. The CDR3 is 15 residues long. Per the germline V gene, CDR1 is SGHDN and CDR2 is FVKESK. This CDR3 reads CASSQGGHPAYEQYF. The DNA of the CDR3 is TGTGCCAGCAGCCAAGGGGGACACCCGGCCTACGAGCAGTACTTC.

The chain combines TRBV5-5 with TRBJ1-2; no clear D. Germline V CDR1 and CDR2: SGHKS, YYEKEE (reference sequence). This CDR3 spans 13 amino acids. V lost 2 bases to trimming and J lost 6 bases, with 11 bases between them. CDR3 sequence (DNA): TGTGCCAGCAGCTTTAATTCTCAGGATGGCTACACCTTC. It encodes CASSFNSQDGYTF.

The CDR3, as DNA: TGTGCCACCTCTCTGAGCGGGGATGAAAAACTGTTTTTT. Protein product: CATSLSGDEKLFF. This sequence joins TRBV3-1 (or the pseudogene TRBV3-2) and TRBJ1-4, with D unresolved. V was cut by 10 bases and J by 6 bases, with 15 bases left in between. Germline lookup yields CDR1 LGHDT and CDR2 YNNKEL (reference sequence). CDR3 length equals 13 residues.

The chain has TRBV12-5 and TRBJ1-2, with no clear D. The CDR3 covers 12 residues. Germline loops: CDR1 LGHNT, CDR2 FRNRAP. Trimming took off 9 bases at V and 0 bases at J, with 8 bases between the two ends. CDR3 in amino acids: CASAATNYGYTF. CDR3 bases: TGTGCTAGCGCCGCTACTAACTATGGCTACACCTTC. The complete variable domain, with remaining parts taken from reference TRBV12-5 and TRBJ1-2, reads DARVTQTPRHKVTEMGQEVTMRCQPILGHNTVFWYRQTMMQGLELLAYFRNRAPLDDSGMPKDRFSAEMPDATLATLKIQPSEPRDSAVYFCASAATNYGYTFGSGTRLTVV.

The CDR3: CATSDLIDLGTGDEQYF. CDR3 bases: TGTGCCACCAGTGATTTGATAGACCTTGGGACAGGGGACGAGCAGTACTTC. The chain carries TRBV24-1 and TRBJ2-7; TRBD1 aligns across 10 bases. CDR1 is KGHDR, CDR2 SFDVKD, per germline. The junction had 9 bases not matched to a gene; V was cut back by 0 bases and J by 5 bases. The CDR3 is 17 amino acids.

The CDR3 loop reads CATSPDRVGTEAFF. As DNA, the CDR3 is TGTGCCACCAGCCCCGACAGGGTGGGCACTGAAGCTTTCTTT. This chain connects TRBV15 to TRBJ1-1; 7 bases are shared with TRBD1. Trimming took 5 bases from V and 4 from J; bases not matched to a gene: 7. This CDR3 is built from 14 residues. Looked up from germline, CDR1 is LNHNV and CDR2 is YYDKDF (reference sequence). The full variable domain, rest sourced from reference TRBV15 and TRBJ1-1, is DAMVIQNPRYQVTQFGKPVTLSCSQTLNHNVMYWYQQKSSQAPKLLFHYYDKDFNNEADTPDNFQSRRPNTSFCFLDIRSPGLGDTAMYLCATSPDRVGTEAFFGQGTRLTVV.

The rearrangement links TRBV9 to TRBJ1-2; 7 bases line up with TRBD1. Trimming took 3 bases from V and 4 from J; bases not matched to a gene: 12. CDR3 length: 16 amino acids. Looked up from germline, CDR1 is SGDLS and CDR2 is YYNGEE. In DNA, the CDR3 is TGTGCCAGCAGCGCCAGGGGGGCCCCCCTATTCTATGGCTACACCTTC. Protein: CASSARGAPLFYGYTF.

The chain is built from TRBV5-1 and TRBJ2-5; unclear D gene. The CDR3 consists of 13 residues. Trimming removed 4 bases from V and 4 bases from J, with 11 bases in between. CDR1 SGHRS and CDR2 YFSETQ come from the germline V gene. The chain's CDR3 is CASSLWTRETQYF. DNA for the CDR3: TGCGCCAGCAGCCTTTGGACCCGAGAGACCCAGTACTTC.

The V and J genes are TRBV19 and TRBJ2-7, with D tentatively TRBD1 or TRBD2 (5 bases each). Germline V gene data show CDR1 as LNHDA and CDR2 as SQIVND (reference sequence). The ends were cut back, 3 bases at V and 2 bases at J, with 11 bases in the middle. The CDR3 runs to 14 residues. The CDR3 DNA is TGTGCCAGTAGTATCGGGACCGAAACCTACGAGCAGTACTTC. Encoded protein: CASSIGTETYEQYF.

V gene TRBV7-3 combines with J gene TRBJ2-6; D uncertain. CDR1 and CDR2 (germline): SGHTA, FQGTGA. Trimming cost V 2 bases and J 2 bases, with 7 bases left between them. CDR3 length equals 15 residues. The CDR3 sequence: CASSLLIAGANVLTF. The CDR3 DNA reads TGTGCCAGCAGCTTATTAATCGCTGGGGCCAACGTCCTGACTTTC.

The chain recombines TRBV5-4 with TRBJ2-7; no definite D call. Germline assignment: CDR1 SGHNT and CDR2 YYREEE (reference sequence). V was shortened by 5 bases and J by 5 bases, with 17 bases between the two germline ends. The CDR3 contains 14 residues. The CDR3: CASSPAVSPDEQYF. The DNA for the CDR3 is TGTGCCAGCAGTCCTGCGGTATCTCCCGACGAGCAGTACTTC.

The CDR3 here is CASRSGLNPNYGYTF. Here the CDR3 DNA reads TGTGCCAGCAGATCAGGACTGAATCCTAACTATGGCTACACCTTC. The chain recombines TRBV11-1 with TRBJ1-2; no definite D call. V was trimmed by 6 bases and J by 0 bases, leaving 14 bases between them. The germline V gene has CDR1 SGHAT and CDR2 FQDESV (reference sequence). The CDR3 sequence is 15 residues long.

The J gene is TRBJ1-5, the V gene TRBV7-9; a weak D match, TRBD1 (5 bases). V was pared by 1 base and J by 10 bases, with 8 bases between. From germline, CDR1 is SEHNR and CDR2 FQNEAQ (reference sequence). This CDR3 is built from 12 residues. As DNA, the CDR3 is TGTGCCAGCAGCTTAGAGGGGAGACCCCAGCATTTT. Translation: CASSLEGRPQHF.